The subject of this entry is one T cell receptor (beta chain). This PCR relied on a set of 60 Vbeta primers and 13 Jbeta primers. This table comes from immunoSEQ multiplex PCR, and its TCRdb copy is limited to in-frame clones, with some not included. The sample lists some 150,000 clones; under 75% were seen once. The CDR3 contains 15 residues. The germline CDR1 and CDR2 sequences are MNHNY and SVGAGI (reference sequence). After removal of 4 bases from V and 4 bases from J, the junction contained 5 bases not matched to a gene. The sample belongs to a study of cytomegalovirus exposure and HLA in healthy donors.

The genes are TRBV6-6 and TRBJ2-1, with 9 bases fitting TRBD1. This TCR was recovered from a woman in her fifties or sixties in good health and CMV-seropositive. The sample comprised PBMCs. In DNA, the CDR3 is TGTGCCAGCAGTTGGGACAGGGTAAATTACAATGAGCAGTTCTTC. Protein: CASSWDRVNYNEQFF.